The clone carrying this T cell receptor (beta chain) has a handful of counts. Its antigen remains unknown. Every isolated RNA sample was fully reverse transcribed, so sequencing captured expressed TCRB transcripts. TCRdb's table, derived via immunoSEQ multiplex PCR, lists solely in-frame clones and lacks some. The sample carries 150,000 to 200,000 clones, 7.5% to 8.5% recorded once. This specimen comes from a study of beta chain features in type 1 diabetes. Findings and caveats of the study: TCRB CDR3s were moderately but significantly shorter in Type 1 diabetes patients in all four CD4+ subsets.

The germline V gene encodes CDR1 SGHKS and CDR2 YYEKEE (reference sequence). The V gene end was trimmed by 4 bases and the J gene end by 7 bases; junction bases not matched to a gene: 8. CDR3 length equals 15 residues. The V and J genes are TRBV5-5 and TRBJ2-5; 12 nucleotides agree with TRBD2. The sequencing input was central memory CD4+ T cells from blood. The sequence was obtained from a young man with type 1 diabetes. The CDR3 bases are TGTGCCAGCAGCCCCCTAGCGGGGGGGCAGGGGACCCAGTACTTC. Its translation is CASSPLAGGQGTQYF.